This record concerns one T cell receptor beta chain sequence. This CDR3 is 14 amino acids long. Germline CDR1 is SNHLY and CDR2 is FYNNEI. V shed 6 bases, J shed 6 bases, and the junction held 5 bases outside the gene matches. This specimen comes from a study of blood T cell repertoires in COVID-19. About the study: The samples span acute and convalescent COVID-19 from the United States, Italy and Spain. T cells, B-cell-depleted T cells, or PBMCs provided the cDNA or gDNA that served as material.

In the source study's methods: Estimates of nucleated cell counts were drawn from the amplification of reference gene primers. Sequenced by immunoSEQ multiplex PCR; TCRdb stores in-frame clones only, minus some. The DNA was the basis for D and trimming; V, J and clone size are from that table. The data contain about 150,000 clones, around 73% of them singletons. The sequence derives from a man aged 55 to 70 who had recovered from COVID-19. Sequenced sample: peripheral blood. The chain joins TRBV2 to TRBJ1-5, with 10 bases lining up with TRBD1. The CDR3: CASRGQGNIQPQHF. In DNA form, the CDR3 reads TGTGCCAGCAGGGGACAGGGGAACATTCAGCCCCAGCATTTT. Based on the CDR3 plus reference TRBV2 and TRBJ1-5, the full variable domain is EPEVTQTPSHQVTQMGQEVILRCVPISNHLYFYWYRQILGQKVEFLVSFYNNEISEKSEIFDDQFSVERPDGSNFTLKIRSTKLEDSAMYFCASRGQGNIQPQHFGDGTRLSIL.